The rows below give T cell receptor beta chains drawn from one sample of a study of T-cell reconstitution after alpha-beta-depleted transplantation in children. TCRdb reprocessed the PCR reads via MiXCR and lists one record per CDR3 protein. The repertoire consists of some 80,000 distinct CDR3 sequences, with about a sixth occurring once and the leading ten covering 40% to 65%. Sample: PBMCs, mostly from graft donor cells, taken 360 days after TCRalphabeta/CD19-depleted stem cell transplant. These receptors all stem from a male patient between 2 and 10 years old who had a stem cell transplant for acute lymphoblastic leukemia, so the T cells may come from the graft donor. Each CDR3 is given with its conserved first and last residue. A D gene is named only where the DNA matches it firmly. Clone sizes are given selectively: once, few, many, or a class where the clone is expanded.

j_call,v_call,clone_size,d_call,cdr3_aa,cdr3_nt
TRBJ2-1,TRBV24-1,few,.,CATSGDQRHNEQFF,TGTGCCACCAGTGGAGACCAGAGGCACAATGAGCAGTTCTTC
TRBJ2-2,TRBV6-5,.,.,CASSYSNQLNTGELFF,TGTGCCAGCAGTTACTCGAACCAGCTGAACACCGGGGAGCTGTTTTTT
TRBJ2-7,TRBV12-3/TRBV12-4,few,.,CASSATRGRFYEQYF,TGTGCCAGCAGTGCTACCAGGGGTAGGTTCTACGAGCAGTACTTC
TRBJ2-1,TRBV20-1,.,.,CSARVGEQFF,TGCAGTGCTCGCGTCGGCGAGCAGTTCTTC
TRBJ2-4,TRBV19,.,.,CASSIMLPGGTALAKNIQYF,TGTGCCAGTAGTATAATGCTCCCGGGAGGGACAGCCCTAGCCAAAAACATTCAGTACTTC
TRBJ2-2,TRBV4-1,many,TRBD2,CASSLGTSFTGELFF,TGCGCCAGCAGCCTCGGGACTAGCTTCACCGGGGAGCTGTTTTTT
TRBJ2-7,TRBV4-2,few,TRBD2,CASSQVSASGPYEQYF,TGTGCCAGCAGCCAAGTTTCGGCTAGCGGTCCCTACGAGCAGTACTTC
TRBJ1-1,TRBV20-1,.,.,CSAPRVMRMNTEAFF,TGCAGTGCTCCGAGGGTCATGAGGATGAACACTGAAGCTTTCTTT
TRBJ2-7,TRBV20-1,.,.,CSVGSGDSYEQYF,TGCAGTGTGGGGTCGGGGGACTCCTACGAGCAGTACTTC
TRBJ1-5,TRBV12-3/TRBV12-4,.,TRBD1,CASSLAQGANSQPQHF,TGTGCCAGCAGTTTAGCCCAGGGGGCGAATAGTCAGCCCCAGCATTTT
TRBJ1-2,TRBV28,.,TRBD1,CASSPQGARGYTF,TGTGCCAGCAGCCCACAGGGGGCGAGAGGCTACACCTTC
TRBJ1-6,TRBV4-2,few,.,CASSQTDNSPLHF,TGTGCCAGCAGCCAAACAGATAATTCACCCCTCCACTTT
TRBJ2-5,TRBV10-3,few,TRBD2,CAISEGSGRREETQYF,TGTGCCATCAGTGAAGGGAGCGGGAGAAGGGAAGAGACCCAGTACTTC
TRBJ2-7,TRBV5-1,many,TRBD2,CASSLASGKGYEQYF,TGCGCCAGCAGCTTGGCGAGCGGGAAGGGCTACGAGCAGTACTTC
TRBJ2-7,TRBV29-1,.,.,CSVDTGGAYEQYF,TGCAGCGTTGACACAGGGGGGGCCTACGAGCAGTACTTC
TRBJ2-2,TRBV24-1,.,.,CATSALGDTGELFF,TGTGCCACCAGTGCCCTGGGGGACACCGGGGAGCTGTTTTTT
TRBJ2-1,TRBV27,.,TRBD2,CASSLMGLALKNEQFF,TGTGCCAGCAGTTTAATGGGACTAGCCCTAAAAAATGAGCAGTTCTTC
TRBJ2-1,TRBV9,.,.,CASSTRRAGNEQFF,TGTGCCAGCAGCACCCGGAGGGCTGGCAATGAGCAGTTCTTC
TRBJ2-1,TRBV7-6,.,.,CASSLKLLSSYNEQFF,TGTGCCAGCAGCCTGAAACTACTGAGCTCCTACAATGAGCAGTTCTTC
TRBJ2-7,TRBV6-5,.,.,CASSYGAELYNEQYF,TGTGCCAGCAGTTACGGGGCGGAGCTCTACAATGAGCAGTACTTC
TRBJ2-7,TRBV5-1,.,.,CASSLALRQGFEQYF,TGCGCCAGCAGCTTGGCCCTACGTCAGGGGTTCGAGCAGTACTTC
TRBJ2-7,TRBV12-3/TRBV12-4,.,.,CASSRTRKWEQYF,TGTGCCAGCAGTAGGACCCGAAAATGGGAGCAGTACTTC
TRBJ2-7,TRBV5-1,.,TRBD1,CASSRGQELYEQYF,TGCGCCAGCAGCAGGGGACAGGAGCTCTACGAGCAGTACTTC
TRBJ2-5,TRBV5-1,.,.,CASSAVRETQYF,TGCGCCAGCAGTGCGGTAAGGGAGACCCAGTACTTC
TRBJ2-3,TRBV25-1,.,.,CASSEQGKVDTQYF,TGTGCCAGCAGTGAACAGGGGAAGGTAGATACGCAGTATTTT
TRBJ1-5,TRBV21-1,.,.,CASREGEDSNQPQHF,TGTGCCAGCAGAGAGGGGGAGGATAGCAATCAGCCCCAGCATTTT
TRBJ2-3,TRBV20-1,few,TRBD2,CSEAGLRTDTQYF,TGCAGTGAGGCGGGACTACGCACAGATACGCAGTATTTT
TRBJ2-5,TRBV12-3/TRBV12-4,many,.,CASSFFQGSQETQYF,TGTGCCAGCAGTTTTTTCCAGGGGAGTCAGGAGACCCAGTACTTC
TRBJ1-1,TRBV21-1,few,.,CASTNTGEEDTEAFF,TGTGCCAGCACCAATACAGGGGAAGAGGACACTGAAGCTTTCTTT
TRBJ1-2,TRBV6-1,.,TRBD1,CASRGTASNYGYTF,TGTGCCAGCAGAGGGACAGCCTCTAACTATGGCTACACCTTC
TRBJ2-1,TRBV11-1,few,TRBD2,CASSYLMGLAGEDDNEQFF,TGTGCCAGCAGCTACTTGATGGGACTAGCGGGAGAGGACGACAATGAGCAGTTCTTC
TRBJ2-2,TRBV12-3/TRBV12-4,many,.,CASSFQKGHTGELFF,TGTGCCAGCAGTTTTCAAAAGGGCCACACCGGGGAGCTGTTTTTT
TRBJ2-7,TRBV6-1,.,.,CASRAKAGGSYEQYF,TGTGCCAGCAGGGCAAAGGCTGGCGGCTCCTACGAGCAGTACTTC
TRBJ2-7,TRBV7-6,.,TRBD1,CASSRTGLGEQYF,TGTGCCAGCAGCCGGACAGGGCTGGGCGAGCAGTACTTC
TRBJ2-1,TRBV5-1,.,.,CASSLIGNSIYNEQFF,TGCGCCAGCAGCTTGATTGGGAATTCTATTTACAATGAGCAGTTCTTC
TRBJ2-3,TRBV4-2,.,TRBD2,CASSRAGATDTQYF,TGTGCCAGCAGCCGAGCGGGAGCAACAGATACGCAGTATTTT
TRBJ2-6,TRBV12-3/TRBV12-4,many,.,CASLRGLSGANVLTF,TGTGCCAGCCTAAGGGGCCTCTCTGGGGCCAACGTCCTGACTTTC
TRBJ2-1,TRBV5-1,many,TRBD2,CASSEAVLAGLYNEQFF,TGCGCCAGCAGCGAAGCCGTATTAGCGGGCCTCTACAATGAGCAGTTCTTC
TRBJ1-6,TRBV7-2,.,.,CASSLGLGTNSPLHF,TGTGCCAGCAGCTTAGGGCTGGGTACGAATTCACCCCTCCACTTT
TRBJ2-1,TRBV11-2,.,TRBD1,CASSLYSGQGRYNEQFF,TGTGCCAGCAGCTTATATAGCGGACAGGGACGCTACAATGAGCAGTTCTTC
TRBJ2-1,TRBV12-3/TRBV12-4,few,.,CASSFNYNEQFF,TGTGCCAGCAGTTTCAACTACAATGAGCAGTTCTTC